This TCR beta chain was sequenced in a study of post-analysis software for immune sequencing data. Study conclusions and caveats: Included in a set of a handful of TRBV segments more frequent in patients than controls were TRBV5-6, TRBV5-1 and TRBV20-1. Normalized Chao1 diversity was significantly lower in multiple sclerosis patients than in controls. Pronounced co-clustering by F measure was evident among identically batched samples.

V lost 4 bases, J lost 3 bases, and 10 bases lay in between. Germline CDR1 and CDR2: SGHRS and YFSETQ. The CDR3 spans 13 residues. The authors incorporated unique molecular identifiers into the TCR beta cDNA libraries. TCRdb re-called the PCR reads through MiXCR, storing one row per CDR3 protein. The sample includes hundreds of thousands of distinct CDR3 sequences, 25% to 30% of them seen just once. This clonotype occurred a few times. The antigen remains unidentified. This TCR was recovered from a girl aged 10-17 years with multiple sclerosis. The V call is TRBV5-1, the J call TRBJ1-1; a weak D match, TRBD1 (5 bases). Input material: blood. Written as DNA, the CDR3 is TGCGCCAGCAGCGTGGACACTTACACTGAAGCTTTCTTT. It codes for CASSVDTYTEAFF.